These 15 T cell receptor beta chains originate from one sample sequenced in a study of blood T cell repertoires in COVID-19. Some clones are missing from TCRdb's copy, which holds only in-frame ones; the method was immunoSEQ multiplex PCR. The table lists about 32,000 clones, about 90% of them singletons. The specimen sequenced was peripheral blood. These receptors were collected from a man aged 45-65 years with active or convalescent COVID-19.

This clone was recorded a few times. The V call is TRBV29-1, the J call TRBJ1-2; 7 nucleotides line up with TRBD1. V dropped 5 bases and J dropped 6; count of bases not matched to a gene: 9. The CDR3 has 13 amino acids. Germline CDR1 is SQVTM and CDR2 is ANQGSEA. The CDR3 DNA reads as TGCAGCGTTTTAGAGGGGGCGAAGGATGGCTACACCTTC. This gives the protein CSVLEGAKDGYTF.

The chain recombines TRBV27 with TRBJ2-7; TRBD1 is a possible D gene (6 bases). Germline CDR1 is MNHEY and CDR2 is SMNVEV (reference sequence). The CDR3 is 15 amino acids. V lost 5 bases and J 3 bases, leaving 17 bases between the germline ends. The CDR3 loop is CASSTPHTGSYEQYF. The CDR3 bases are TGTGCCAGCAGTACCCCCCACACAGGGAGCTACGAGCAGTACTTC.

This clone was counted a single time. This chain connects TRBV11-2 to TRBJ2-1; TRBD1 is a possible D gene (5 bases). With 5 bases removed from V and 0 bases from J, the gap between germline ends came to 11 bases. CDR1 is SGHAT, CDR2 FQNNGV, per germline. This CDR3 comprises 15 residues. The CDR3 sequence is CASSQGLSSYNEQFF. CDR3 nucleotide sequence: TGTGCCAGCAGCCAGGGCCTGAGCTCCTACAATGAGCAGTTCTTC.

The CDR3, as DNA: TGTGCCAGCAGTTACCCGGGGCTAGCGCAGTACGAGCAGTACTTC. This sequence encodes CASSYPGLAQYEQYF. This rearrangement joins TRBV28 to TRBJ2-7; TRBD2 might be the D (6 bases). Germline loops: CDR1 MDHEN, CDR2 SYDVKM. V lost 4 bases and J 4 bases, leaving 17 bases between the germline ends. There are 15 residues in the CDR3.

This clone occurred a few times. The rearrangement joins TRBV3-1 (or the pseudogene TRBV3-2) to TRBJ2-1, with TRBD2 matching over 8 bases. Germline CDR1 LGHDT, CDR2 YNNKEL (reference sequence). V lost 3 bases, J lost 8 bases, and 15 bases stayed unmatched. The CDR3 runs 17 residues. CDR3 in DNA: TGTGCCAGCAGCCACGGTACGCCGGGAGGGCCGGGCGATGAGCAGTTCTTC. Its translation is CASSHGTPGGPGDEQFF.

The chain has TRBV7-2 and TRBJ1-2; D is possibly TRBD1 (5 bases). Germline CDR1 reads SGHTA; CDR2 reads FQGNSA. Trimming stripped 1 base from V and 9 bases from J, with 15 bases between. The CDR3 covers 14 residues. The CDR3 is CASSLGRASRSYTF. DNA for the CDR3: TGTGCCAGCAGCTTAGGCAGGGCCTCCCGGAGCTACACCTTC.

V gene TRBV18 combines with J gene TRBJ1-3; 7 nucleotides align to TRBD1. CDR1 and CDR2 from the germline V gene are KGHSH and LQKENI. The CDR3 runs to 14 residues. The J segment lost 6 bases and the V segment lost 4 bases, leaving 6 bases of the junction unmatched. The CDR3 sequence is CASSLTGVENTIYF. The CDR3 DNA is TGTGCCAGCTCACTTACAGGGGTGGAAAACACCATATATTTT.

The CDR3 sequence: CASSFLRSQPQHF. The CDR3 DNA reads TGTGCCAGCAGTTTTCTGAGGTCTCAGCCCCAGCATTTT. The gene calls are TRBV28 and TRBJ1-5, with D unresolved. The germline V gene has CDR1 MDHEN and CDR2 SYDVKM. Trimming took 3 bases from V and 6 from J, leaving 9 bases between them. This CDR3 region has 13 residues.

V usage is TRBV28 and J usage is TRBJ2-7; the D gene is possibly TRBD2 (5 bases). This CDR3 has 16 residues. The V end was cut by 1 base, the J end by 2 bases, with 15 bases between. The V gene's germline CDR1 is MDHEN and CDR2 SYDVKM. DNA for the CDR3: TGTGCCAGCAGTTTATCAGACGGGGTCCCTACCTACGAGCAGTACTTC. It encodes CASSLSDGVPTYEQYF.

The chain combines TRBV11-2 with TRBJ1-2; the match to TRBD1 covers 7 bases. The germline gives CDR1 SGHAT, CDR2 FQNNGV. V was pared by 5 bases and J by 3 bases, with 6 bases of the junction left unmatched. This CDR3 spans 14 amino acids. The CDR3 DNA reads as TGTGCCAGCAGCCCCCGACAGGGTTACTATGGCTACACCTTC. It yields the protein CASSPRQGYYGYTF.

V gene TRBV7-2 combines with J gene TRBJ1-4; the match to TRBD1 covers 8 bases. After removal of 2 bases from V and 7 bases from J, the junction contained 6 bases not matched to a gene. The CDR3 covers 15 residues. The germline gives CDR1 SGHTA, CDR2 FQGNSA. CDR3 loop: CASSLRGTGGEKLFF. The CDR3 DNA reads TGTGCCAGCAGCTTAAGGGGGACAGGAGGTGAAAAACTGTTTTTT.

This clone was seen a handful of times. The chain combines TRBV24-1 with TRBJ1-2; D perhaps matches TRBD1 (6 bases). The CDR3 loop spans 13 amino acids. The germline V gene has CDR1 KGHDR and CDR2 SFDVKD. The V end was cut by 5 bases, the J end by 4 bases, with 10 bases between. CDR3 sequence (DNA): TGTGCCACCAGTGCGGACAGCAGCTATGGCTACACCTTC. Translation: CATSADSSYGYTF.

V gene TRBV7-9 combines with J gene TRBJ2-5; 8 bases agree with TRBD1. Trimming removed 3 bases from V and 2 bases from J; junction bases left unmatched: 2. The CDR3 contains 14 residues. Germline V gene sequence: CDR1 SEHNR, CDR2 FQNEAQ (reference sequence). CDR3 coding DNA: TGTGCCAGCAGCTTGGACAGGGAGCAAGAGACCCAGTACTTC. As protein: CASSLDREQETQYF.

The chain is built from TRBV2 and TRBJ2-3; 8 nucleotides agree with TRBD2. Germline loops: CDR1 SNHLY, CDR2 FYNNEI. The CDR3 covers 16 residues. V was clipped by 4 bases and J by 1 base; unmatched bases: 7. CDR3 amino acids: CASSARAGGRTDTQYF. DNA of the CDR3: TGTGCCAGCAGTGCCCGGGCGGGGGGTCGCACAGATACGCAGTATTTT.

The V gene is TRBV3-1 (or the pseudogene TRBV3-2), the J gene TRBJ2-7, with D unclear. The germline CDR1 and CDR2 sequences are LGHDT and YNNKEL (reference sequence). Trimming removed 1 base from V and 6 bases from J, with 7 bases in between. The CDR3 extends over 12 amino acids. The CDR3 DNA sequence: TGTGCCAGCAGCCAAGTATCCCGCGAGCAGTACTTC. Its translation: CASSQVSREQYF.